Below, 9 T cell receptor beta chains from the same sample are listed, as sequenced in a study of human T cells and chemical hapten exposure. TCRdb analysed the RACE reads with MiXCR anew, one entry per CDR3 protein. The table records fewer than 350,000 distinct CDR3 sequences, 7.7% of them present only once. As to time point: pre-sensitization, week 0. The treatment denotes: therapeutic diphenylcyclopropenone sensitization with weekly scalp DPC. The input for sequencing was whole blood, taken in connection with sensitization to the hapten diphenylcyclopropenone (DPC). The receptors come from a man younger than 35 with alopecia areata. Some clones in this sample may be carry-over from other donors' samples.

The table lists this clonotype with many counts. The DNA for the CDR3 is TGTGCCAGCAGTTTCGAACGGGGGCTCGGCTATGGCTACACCTTC. Protein product: CASSFERGLGYGYTF. This chain joins TRBV6-2 or TRBV6-3 and TRBJ1-2; TRBD1 might be the D (6 bases). Trimming shortened V by 4 bases and J by 4 bases, and 16 bases separated the two germline ends. The CDR3 length is 15 residues. The germline V gene has CDR1 MNHEY and CDR2 SVGEGT.

This chain connects TRBV5-1 to TRBJ2-5; D gene ambiguous. The CDR3 loop spans 14 amino acids. V lost 0 bases to trimming and J lost 5 bases, with 11 bases between them. Germline V CDR1 and CDR2: SGHRS, YFSETQ. In nucleotides, the CDR3 is TGCGCCAGCAGCTTGGGTCTAGAGCTGGAGACCCAGTACTTC. Encoded protein: CASSLGLELETQYF. The whole variable domain, filled in from reference TRBV5-1 and TRBJ2-5, reads KAGVTQTPRYLIKTRGQQVTLSCSPISGHRSVSWYQQTPGQGLQFLFEYFSETQRNKGNFPGRFSGRQFSNSRSEMNVSTLELGDSALYLCASSLGLELETQYFGPGTRLLVL.

This clonotype was seen repeatedly, ten times or more. The J gene is TRBJ1-3, the V gene TRBV15; D gene unclear. Germline V gene lookup returns CDR1 LNHNV and CDR2 YYDKDF (reference sequence). CDR3 length equals 17 residues. Trimming cost V 2 bases and J 0 bases, with 14 bases left between them. CDR3 in DNA: TGTGCCACCAGCAGAAAAATAGAGCATCTCTCTGGAAACACCATATATTTT. Amino acids: CATSRKIEHLSGNTIYF.

The table lists this clonotype with a few counts. J is TRBJ2-3 and V is TRBV12-3 or TRBV12-4; D is unclear. Trimming left V 3 bases short and J 6 bases short, with 7 bases between. The CDR3 extends over 12 amino acids. This CDR3 reads CASSFLGDTQYF. Here the CDR3 DNA reads TGTGCCAGCAGTTTTTTGGGCGATACGCAGTATTTT.

This clonotype appeared many times. This chain uses TRBV18 with TRBJ1-5; D unclear. This CDR3 contains 13 residues. V shed 2 bases and J shed 2 bases, with 4 bases lying between them. Germline CDR1 and CDR2: KGHSH and LQKENI. CDR3 in amino acids: CASSPSGNQPQHF. CDR3 coding DNA: TGTGCCAGCTCACCAAGCGGCAATCAGCCCCAGCATTTT.

In this sample, this clonotype turned up many times. The chain joins TRBV27 to TRBJ2-2, with 8 bases lining up with TRBD1. Trimming took 6 bases from V and 1 from J; bases not matched to a gene: 4. Germline CDR1 and CDR2: MNHEY and SMNVEV (reference sequence). This CDR3 is built from 15 residues. The CDR3 region has the DNA TGTGCCAGCAGACCGGGACAGGTGAACACCGGGGAGCTGTTTTTT. Translation gives CASRPGQVNTGELFF.

This clonotype has more than one count but fewer than ten. The chain employs TRBV9 and TRBJ2-1; unclear D gene. The V and J ends lost 3 bases and 5 bases respectively, with 18 bases between them. The V gene's germline CDR1 is SGDLS and CDR2 YYNGEE. The length of the CDR3 is 16 residues. The DNA of the CDR3 is TGTGCCAGCAGCGCTAACCCCACACTGGGCAACAATGAGCAGTTCTTC. This sequence encodes CASSANPTLGNNEQFF.

This chain connects TRBV9 to TRBJ2-7; 7 positions agree with TRBD1. Germline CDR1 is SGDLS and CDR2 is YYNGEE. The CDR3 loop spans 16 amino acids. J gave up 3 bases and V 4 bases, and 13 bases lay outside the gene matches. The CDR3 spells CASSLLPGQDNYEQYF. CDR3 coding DNA: TGTGCCAGCAGCCTTCTTCCCGGACAGGACAACTACGAGCAGTACTTC.

The chain carries TRBV5-1 and TRBJ2-3; the D is unclear. This CDR3 spans 13 amino acids. CDR1 is SGHRS, CDR2 YFSETQ, per germline. Deletions cut 0 bases from V and 6 bases from J, with 8 bases between. The CDR3 here is CASSLASRDTQYF. The CDR3 nucleotides read TGCGCCAGCAGCTTGGCCAGTCGGGATACGCAGTATTTT.